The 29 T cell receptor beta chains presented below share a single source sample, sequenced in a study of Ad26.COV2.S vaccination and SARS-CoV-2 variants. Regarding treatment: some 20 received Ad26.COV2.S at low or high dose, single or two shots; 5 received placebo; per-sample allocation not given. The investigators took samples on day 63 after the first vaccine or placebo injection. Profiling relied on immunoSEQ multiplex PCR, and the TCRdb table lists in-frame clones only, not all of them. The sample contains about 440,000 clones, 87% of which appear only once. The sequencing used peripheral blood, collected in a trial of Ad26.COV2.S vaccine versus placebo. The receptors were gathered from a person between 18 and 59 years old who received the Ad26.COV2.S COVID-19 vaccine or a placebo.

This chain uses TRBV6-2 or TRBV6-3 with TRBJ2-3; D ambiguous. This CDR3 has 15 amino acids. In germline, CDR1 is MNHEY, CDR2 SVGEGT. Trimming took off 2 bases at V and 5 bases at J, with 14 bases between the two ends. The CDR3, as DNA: TGTGCCAGCAGTTACGGTGGCCGGTCGGTAGATACGCAGTATTTT. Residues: CASSYGGRSVDTQYF.

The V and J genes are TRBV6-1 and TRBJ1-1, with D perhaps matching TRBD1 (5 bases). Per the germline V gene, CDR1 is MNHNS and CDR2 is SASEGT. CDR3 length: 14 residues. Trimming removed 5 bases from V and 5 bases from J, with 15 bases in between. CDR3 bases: TGTGCCAGCAGTCCGATTCAGGGATATACTGAAGCTTTCTTT. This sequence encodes CASSPIQGYTEAFF.

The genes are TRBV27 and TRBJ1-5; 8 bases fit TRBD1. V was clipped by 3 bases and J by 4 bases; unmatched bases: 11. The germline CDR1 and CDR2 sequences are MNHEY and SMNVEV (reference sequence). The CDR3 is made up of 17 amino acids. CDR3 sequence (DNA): TGTGCCAGCAGTTTCCACCCCCCAACAGGGGGGAATCAGCCCCAGCATTTT. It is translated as CASSFHPPTGGNQPQHF.

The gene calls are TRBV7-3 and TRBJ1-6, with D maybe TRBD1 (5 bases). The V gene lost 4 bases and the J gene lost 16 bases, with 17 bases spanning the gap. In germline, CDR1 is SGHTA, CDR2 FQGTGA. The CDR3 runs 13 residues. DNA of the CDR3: TGTGCCAGCAGCTCCAACACTCAGGGTTTGCTCCACTTT. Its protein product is CASSSNTQGLLHF.

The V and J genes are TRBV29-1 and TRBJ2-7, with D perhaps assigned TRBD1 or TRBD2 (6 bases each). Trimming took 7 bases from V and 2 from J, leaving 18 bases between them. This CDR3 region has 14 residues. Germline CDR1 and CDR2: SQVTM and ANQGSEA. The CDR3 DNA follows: TGCAGCGGTGCTCGGGGGCGGCAACCCTACGAGCAGTACTTC. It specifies CSGARGRQPYEQYF.

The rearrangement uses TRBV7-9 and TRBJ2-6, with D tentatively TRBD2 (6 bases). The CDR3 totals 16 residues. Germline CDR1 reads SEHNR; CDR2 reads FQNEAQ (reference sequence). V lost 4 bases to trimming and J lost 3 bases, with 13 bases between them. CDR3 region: CASSWQGGFGANVLTF. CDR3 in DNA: TGTGCCAGCAGCTGGCAGGGAGGTTTTGGGGCCAACGTCCTGACTTTC.

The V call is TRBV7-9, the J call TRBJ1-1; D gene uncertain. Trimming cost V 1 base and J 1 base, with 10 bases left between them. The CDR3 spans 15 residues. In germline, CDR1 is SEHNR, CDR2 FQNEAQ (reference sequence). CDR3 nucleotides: TGTGCCAGCAGCTTAGATGGCGCGACGAACACTGAAGCTTTCTTT. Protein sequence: CASSLDGATNTEAFF.

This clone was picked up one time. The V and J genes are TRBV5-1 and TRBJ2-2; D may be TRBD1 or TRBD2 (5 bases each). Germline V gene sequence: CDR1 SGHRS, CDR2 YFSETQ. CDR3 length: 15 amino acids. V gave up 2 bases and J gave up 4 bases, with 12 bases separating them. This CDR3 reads CASSLREGVTGELFF. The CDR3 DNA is TGCGCCAGCAGCTTACGGGAAGGGGTCACCGGGGAGCTGTTTTTT. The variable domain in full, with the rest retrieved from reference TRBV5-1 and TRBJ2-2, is KAGVTQTPRYLIKTRGQQVTLSCSPISGHRSVSWYQQTPGQGLQFLFEYFSETQRNKGNFPGRFSGRQFSNSRSEMNVSTLELGDSALYLCASSLREGVTGELFFGEGSRLTVL.

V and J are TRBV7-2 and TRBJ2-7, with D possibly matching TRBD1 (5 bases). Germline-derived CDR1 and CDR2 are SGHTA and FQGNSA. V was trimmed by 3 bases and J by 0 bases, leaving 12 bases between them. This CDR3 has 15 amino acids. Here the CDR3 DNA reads TGTGCCAGCAGCTTGGCAGGTCAGGGCTCCTACGAGCAGTACTTC. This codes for CASSLAGQGSYEQYF.

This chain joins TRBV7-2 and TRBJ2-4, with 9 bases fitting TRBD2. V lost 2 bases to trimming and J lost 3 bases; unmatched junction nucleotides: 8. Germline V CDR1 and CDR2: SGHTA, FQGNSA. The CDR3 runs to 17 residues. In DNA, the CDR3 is TGTGCCAGCAGCTTAAGTAGGTCTAGCGGGAACAAAAACATTCAGTACTTC. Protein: CASSLSRSSGNKNIQYF.

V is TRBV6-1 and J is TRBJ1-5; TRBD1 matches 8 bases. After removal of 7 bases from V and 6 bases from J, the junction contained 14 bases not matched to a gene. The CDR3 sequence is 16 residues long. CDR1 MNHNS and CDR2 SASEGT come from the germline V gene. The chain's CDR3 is CASIKAGTGLSQPQHF. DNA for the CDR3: TGTGCCAGCATTAAAGCCGGGACAGGCCTTTCTCAGCCCCAGCATTTT.

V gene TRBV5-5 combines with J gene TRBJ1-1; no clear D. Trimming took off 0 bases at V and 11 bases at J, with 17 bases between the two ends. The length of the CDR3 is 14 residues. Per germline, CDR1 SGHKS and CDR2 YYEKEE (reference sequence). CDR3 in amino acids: CASSLVVGRGMAFF. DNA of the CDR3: TGTGCCAGCAGCTTGGTGGTTGGCAGAGGTATGGCTTTCTTT.

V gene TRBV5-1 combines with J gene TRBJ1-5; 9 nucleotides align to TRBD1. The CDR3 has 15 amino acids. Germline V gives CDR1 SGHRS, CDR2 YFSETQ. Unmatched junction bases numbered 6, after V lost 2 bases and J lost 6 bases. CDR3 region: CASSLQGASGQPQHF. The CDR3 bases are TGCGCCAGCAGCTTACAGGGGGCATCGGGTCAGCCCCAGCATTTT. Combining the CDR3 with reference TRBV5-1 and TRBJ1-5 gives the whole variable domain KAGVTQTPRYLIKTRGQQVTLSCSPISGHRSVSWYQQTPGQGLQFLFEYFSETQRNKGNFPGRFSGRQFSNSRSEMNVSTLELGDSALYLCASSLQGASGQPQHFGDGTRLSIL.

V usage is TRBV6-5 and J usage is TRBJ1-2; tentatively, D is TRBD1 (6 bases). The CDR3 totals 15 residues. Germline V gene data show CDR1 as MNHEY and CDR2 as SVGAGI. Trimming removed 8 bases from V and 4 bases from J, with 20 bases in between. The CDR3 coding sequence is TGTGCCAGCCGCGAATTGGGGGGCCTAAGCTATGGCTACACCTTC. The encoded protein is CASRELGGLSYGYTF.

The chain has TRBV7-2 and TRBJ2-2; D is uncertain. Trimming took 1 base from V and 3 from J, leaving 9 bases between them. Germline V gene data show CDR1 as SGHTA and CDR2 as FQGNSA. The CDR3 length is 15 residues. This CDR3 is CASSLVGWDTGELFF. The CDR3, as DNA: TGTGCCAGCAGCTTAGTCGGGTGGGACACCGGGGAGCTGTTTTTT.

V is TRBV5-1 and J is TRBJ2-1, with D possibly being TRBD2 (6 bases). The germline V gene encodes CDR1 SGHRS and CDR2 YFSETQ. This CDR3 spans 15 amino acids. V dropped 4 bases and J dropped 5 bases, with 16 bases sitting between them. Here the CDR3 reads CASSGALAPNNEQFF. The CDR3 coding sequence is TGCGCCAGCAGCGGGGCGCTAGCGCCTAACAATGAGCAGTTCTTC.

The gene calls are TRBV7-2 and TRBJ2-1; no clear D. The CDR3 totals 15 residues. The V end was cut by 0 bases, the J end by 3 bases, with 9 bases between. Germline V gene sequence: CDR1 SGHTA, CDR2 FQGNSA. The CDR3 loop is CASSLARSNYNEQFF. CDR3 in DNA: TGTGCCAGCAGCTTAGCCCGATCAAACTACAATGAGCAGTTCTTC.

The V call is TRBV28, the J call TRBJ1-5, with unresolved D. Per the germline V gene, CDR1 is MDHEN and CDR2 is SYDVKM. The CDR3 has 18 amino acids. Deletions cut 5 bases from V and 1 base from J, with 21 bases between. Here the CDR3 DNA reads TGTGCCAGCAGTCCCCCACCGGGTCTTCGCCCAAGCAATCAGCCCCAGCATTTT. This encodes CASSPPPGLRPSNQPQHF.

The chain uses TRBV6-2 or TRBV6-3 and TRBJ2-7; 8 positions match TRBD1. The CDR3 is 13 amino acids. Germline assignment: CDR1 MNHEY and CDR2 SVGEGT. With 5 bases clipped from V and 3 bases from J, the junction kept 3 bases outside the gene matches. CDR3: CASSAGGGYEQYF. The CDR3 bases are TGTGCCAGCAGTGCAGGGGGCGGCTACGAGCAGTACTTC.

CDR3 coding DNA: TGTGCCTGGAGTGGGGGGCAAGATCAGCCCCAGCATTTT. This encodes CAWSGGQDQPQHF. The V and J genes are TRBV30 and TRBJ1-5; perhaps TRBD1 as D (6 bases). The CDR3 is 13 residues long. Trimming stripped 1 base from V and 5 bases from J, with 9 bases between. The V gene's germline CDR1 is GTSNPN and CDR2 SVGIG (reference sequence).

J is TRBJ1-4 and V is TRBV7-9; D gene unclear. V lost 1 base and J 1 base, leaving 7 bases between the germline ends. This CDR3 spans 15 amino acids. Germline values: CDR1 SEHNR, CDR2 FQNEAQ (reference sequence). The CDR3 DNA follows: TGTGCCAGCAGCTTAGGTGGGAAAACTAATGAAAAACTGTTTTTT. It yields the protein CASSLGGKTNEKLFF.

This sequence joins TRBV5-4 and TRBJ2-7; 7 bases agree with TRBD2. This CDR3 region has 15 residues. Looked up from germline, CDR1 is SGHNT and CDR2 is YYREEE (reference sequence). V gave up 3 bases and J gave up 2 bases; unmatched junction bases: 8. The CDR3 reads CASSSYSSGTYEQYF. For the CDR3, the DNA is TGTGCCAGCAGCTCCTACTCTAGCGGCACCTACGAGCAGTACTTC. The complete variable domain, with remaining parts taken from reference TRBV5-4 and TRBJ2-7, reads ETGVTQSPTHLIKTRGQQVTLRCSSQSGHNTVSWYQQALGQGPQFIFQYYREEENGRGNFPPRFSGLQFPNYSSELNVNALELDDSALYLCASSSYSSGTYEQYFGPGTRLTVT.

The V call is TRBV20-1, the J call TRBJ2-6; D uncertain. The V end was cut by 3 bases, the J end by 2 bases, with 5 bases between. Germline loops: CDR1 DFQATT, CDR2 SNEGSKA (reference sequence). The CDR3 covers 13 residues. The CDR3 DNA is TGCAGTGCTAGTCATCCTGGGGCCAACGTCCTGACTTTC. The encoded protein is CSASHPGANVLTF.

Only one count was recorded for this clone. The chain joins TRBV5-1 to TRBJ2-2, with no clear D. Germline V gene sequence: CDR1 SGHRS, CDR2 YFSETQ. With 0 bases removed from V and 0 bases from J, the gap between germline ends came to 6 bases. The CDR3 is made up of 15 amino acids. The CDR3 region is CASSLGEPNTGELFF. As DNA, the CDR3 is TGCGCCAGCAGCTTGGGAGAGCCGAACACCGGGGAGCTGTTTTTT.

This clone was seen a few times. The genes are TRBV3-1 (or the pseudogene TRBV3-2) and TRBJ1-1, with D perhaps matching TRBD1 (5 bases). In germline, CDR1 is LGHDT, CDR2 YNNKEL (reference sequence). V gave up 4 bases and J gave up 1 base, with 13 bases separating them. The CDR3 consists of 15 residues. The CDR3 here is CASSPLREKNTEAFF. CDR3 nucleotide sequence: TGTGCCAGCAGCCCCCTCAGGGAAAAGAACACTGAAGCTTTCTTT.

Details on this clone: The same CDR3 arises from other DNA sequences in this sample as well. CDR3 sequence reads: CSVEEEGNTGELFF. The DNA for the CDR3 is TGCAGCGTTGAGGAGGAGGGGAACACCGGGGAGCTGTTTTTT. J is TRBJ2-2 and V is TRBV29-1, with a possible D match to TRBD2 (6 bases). The germline CDR1 and CDR2 sequences are SQVTM and ANQGSEA. Trimming took 3 bases from V and 1 from J, leaving 9 bases between them. This CDR3 has 14 amino acids.

Written as DNA, the CDR3 is TGTGCCAGCAGTAAGATAAGGACAGTGTTTGGGGAGCTGTTTTTT. Residues: CASSKIRTVFGELFF. V is TRBV28 and J is TRBJ2-2; maybe TRBD1 (6 bases). The CDR3 extends over 15 amino acids. Germline CDR1 and CDR2: MDHEN and SYDVKM. V gave up 5 bases and J gave up 8 bases, with 18 bases separating them. The full variable domain, with the rest looked up from reference TRBV28 and TRBJ2-2, is DVKVTQSSRYLVKRTGEKVFLECVQDMDHENMFWYRQDPGLGLRLIYFSYDVKMKEKGDIPEGYSVSREKKERFSLILESASTNQTSMYLCASSKIRTVFGELFFGEGSRLTVL.

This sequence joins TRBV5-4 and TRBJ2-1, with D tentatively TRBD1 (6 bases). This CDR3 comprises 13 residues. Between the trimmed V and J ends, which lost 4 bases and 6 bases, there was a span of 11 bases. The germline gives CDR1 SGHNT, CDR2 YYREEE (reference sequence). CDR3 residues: CASSLVDSNEQFF. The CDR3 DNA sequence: TGTGCCAGCAGCCTTGTGGACAGCAATGAGCAGTTCTTC. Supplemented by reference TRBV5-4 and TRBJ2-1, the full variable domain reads ETGVTQSPTHLIKTRGQQVTLRCSSQSGHNTVSWYQQALGQGPQFIFQYYREEENGRGNFPPRFSGLQFPNYSSELNVNALELDDSALYLCASSLVDSNEQFFGPGTRLTVL.

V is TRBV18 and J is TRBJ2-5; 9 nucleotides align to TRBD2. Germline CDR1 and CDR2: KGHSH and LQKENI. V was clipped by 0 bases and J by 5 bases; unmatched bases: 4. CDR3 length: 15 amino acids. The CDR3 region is CASSPPLAGLETQYF. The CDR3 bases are TGTGCCAGCTCACCACCGCTAGCGGGATTGGAGACCCAGTACTTC.